The 2 T cell receptor beta chains presented below share a single source sample, sequenced in a study of T cells after yellow fever vaccination. TCRdb called the 5' RACE reads again in MiXCR, with one record for every CDR3 protein. Of 150,000 or so distinct CDR3 sequences listed, 5% to 7.5% are singletons. The sequences come from CD4+ T cells sorted from PBMCs, collected 10 days after the yellow fever booster vaccination. These receptor sequences come from a man in his thirties or forties who received the YFV17D yellow fever vaccine.

This clonotype has ten or more counts. The rearrangement links TRBV13 to TRBJ2-3; the match to TRBD2 covers 9 bases. This CDR3 has 17 residues. Trimming took 5 bases from V and 9 from J; bases not matched to a gene: 18. The germline V gene encodes CDR1 PRHDT and CDR2 FYEKMQ (reference sequence). The CDR3 sequence is CASSIMRGAGGQGTQYF. The CDR3 DNA follows: TGTGCCAGCAGCATCATGAGGGGAGCGGGAGGCCAAGGCACGCAGTATTTT.

This clonotype was counted ten times or more. The V gene is TRBV28, the J gene TRBJ2-3; TRBD2 might be the D (6 bases). This CDR3 has 12 amino acids. V was clipped by 9 bases and J by 6 bases, with 13 bases between them. Germline CDR1 is MDHEN and CDR2 is SYDVKM. The CDR3 reads CASVGGVDTQYF. In nucleotides, the CDR3 is TGTGCCAGTGTGGGCGGGGTGGATACGCAGTATTTT.